This entry is about one T cell receptor (beta chain). Its antigen is currently not known. There are no base qualities to consult, and no much larger clone falls within one base. The sample originates from a study of T cell responses to AZD1222 COVID-19 vaccine (dated by TCRdb to the early 2020s). Looking at the study overall: TCR sequencing covered more than 230 trial participants: about 210 given two doses of AZD1222 and about 26 given two doses of MenACWY control vaccine. Trial participants were enrolled by age into 18-55, 56-69 and 70-plus year subgroups, with around 150, 28 and 57 TCR-sequenced participants respectively.

The CDR3 regions of human TCRbeta chains were subjected to immunosequencing. Concerning the study's data processing: Repertoire TCRs were checked for matches against a reference library of SARS-CoV-2-specific TCRs that had been generated using the MIRA antigen-specificity platform. Breadth was defined as the fraction of unique TCRs that were SARS-CoV-2-associated. Depth was defined as the fraction of total T cells that were SARS-CoV-2-associated. Each spike-specific TCR was assigned to its reactive spike region and to a CD4 or CD8 class using the MIRA data. Log10-transformed breadth and depth values were compared by one-way ANOVA with Sidak's multiple comparisons tests. Here the immuneACCESS table is served through TCRdb, limited to in-frame sequences with V and J called. Missing clones are a known gap in these copies; in checked studies unresolved V genes cover under half, and the rest lacks a known reason. The V and J calls and clone size were taken over from that table, and D and trimming were inferred from the DNA. This sample has some 80,000 clones in its table, and approximately 91% of those were observed once. The ten largest clonotypes hold 5% of the sample.

Results the study describes overall, beyond this receptor: Conclusions about previously exposed vaccinees were limited because only six AZD1222 recipients were SARS-CoV-2 seropositive at baseline. The whole spike protein was spanned by vaccine-associated CD4 TCRs, and dominant responses were seen in regions 160-218 and 743-854. In the small 56-69-year group, the increase in depth fell short of significance, most likely because of low power. Participants were mostly white British and included more females than males, and it was suggested by the authors that clonal diversity may have been underestimated. Reportedly, almost half of the unique spike-specific TCRs recognized epitopes lying outside the regions that are mutated in the B.1.351 and B.1.1.7 variants. Because no day 14 peak-response samples were available, the repertoires could be characterized only after the peak T cell response. After two AZD1222 doses, spike-specific TCR breadth and depth were significantly higher than at day 0 and than in MenACWY recipients.

The time point label corresponds to: baseline before first vaccination. Per the publication, the treatment or condition label means: meningococcal conjugate vaccine given as trial control. Samples from vaccinated people were obtained from the UK trials COV001 and COV002, which included a single-blind randomized controlled phase 2/3 trial of AZD1222 (ChAdOx1 nCoV-19) in healthy adults. For TCRbeta chain sequencing, PBMC samples were collected from trial participants at day 0 and at day 28 after the second dose. The germline V gene supplies CDR1 SGHTA and CDR2 FQGTGA. Between the V and J ends, shortened by 4 bases and 0 bases respectively, the junction contains 19 bases. From the cysteine up to the phenylalanine, the CDR3 has a length of 18 residues. The CDR3 DNA has 54 bases and is translated from base 1.

The sequenced sample was peripheral blood, obtained on day 0 of MenACWY control vaccination. This chain joins TRBV7-3 to TRBJ1-5, with no confident D gene call. The source of this sequence is an adult in good health. The base sequence is TGTGCCAGCAGCTCCGCTTGGAGGGCCGGCTATAGCAATCAGCCCCAGCATTTT. It translates to CASSSAWRAGYSNQPQHF. The CDR3 plus the reference TRBV7-3 and TRBJ1-5 genes for the other parts give the full variable domain: GAGVSQTPSNKVTEKGKYVELRCDPISGHTALYWYRQSLGQGPEFLIYFQGTGAADDSGLPNDRFFAVRPEGSVSTLKIQRTERGDSAVYLCASSSAWRAGYSNQPQHFGDGTRLSIL.